This TCR beta chain was obtained from a study of CD8+ T cells in alopecia areata. This clone was picked up a small number of times. cDNA serving as the sequencing template came from extracted, reverse transcribed RNA. Measured with immunoSEQ multiplex PCR; TCRdb has only the in-frame clones, and not every one. The data hold some 110,000 clones, with roughly 50% observed a single time. Regarding treatment: oral pan-JAK inhibitor, 5-10 mg twice daily. The investigators collected lesional scalp punch biopsies and peripheral blood from alopecia areata patients. There are 15 residues in the CDR3. V was shortened by 1 base and J by 0 bases, with 10 bases between the two germline ends. Germline V lookup: CDR1 SGHDT, CDR2 YYEEEE.

This rearrangement joins TRBV5-6 to TRBJ2-5; no clear D. The sequencing used CD8+ T cells sorted from blood, collected at week 4, from a patient treated with tofacitinib. The clonotype comes from a human donor with alopecia areata. This chain's CDR3 is CASSLIIQDQETQYF. The CDR3 DNA follows: TGTGCCAGCAGCTTGATCATCCAGGACCAAGAGACCCAGTACTTC.